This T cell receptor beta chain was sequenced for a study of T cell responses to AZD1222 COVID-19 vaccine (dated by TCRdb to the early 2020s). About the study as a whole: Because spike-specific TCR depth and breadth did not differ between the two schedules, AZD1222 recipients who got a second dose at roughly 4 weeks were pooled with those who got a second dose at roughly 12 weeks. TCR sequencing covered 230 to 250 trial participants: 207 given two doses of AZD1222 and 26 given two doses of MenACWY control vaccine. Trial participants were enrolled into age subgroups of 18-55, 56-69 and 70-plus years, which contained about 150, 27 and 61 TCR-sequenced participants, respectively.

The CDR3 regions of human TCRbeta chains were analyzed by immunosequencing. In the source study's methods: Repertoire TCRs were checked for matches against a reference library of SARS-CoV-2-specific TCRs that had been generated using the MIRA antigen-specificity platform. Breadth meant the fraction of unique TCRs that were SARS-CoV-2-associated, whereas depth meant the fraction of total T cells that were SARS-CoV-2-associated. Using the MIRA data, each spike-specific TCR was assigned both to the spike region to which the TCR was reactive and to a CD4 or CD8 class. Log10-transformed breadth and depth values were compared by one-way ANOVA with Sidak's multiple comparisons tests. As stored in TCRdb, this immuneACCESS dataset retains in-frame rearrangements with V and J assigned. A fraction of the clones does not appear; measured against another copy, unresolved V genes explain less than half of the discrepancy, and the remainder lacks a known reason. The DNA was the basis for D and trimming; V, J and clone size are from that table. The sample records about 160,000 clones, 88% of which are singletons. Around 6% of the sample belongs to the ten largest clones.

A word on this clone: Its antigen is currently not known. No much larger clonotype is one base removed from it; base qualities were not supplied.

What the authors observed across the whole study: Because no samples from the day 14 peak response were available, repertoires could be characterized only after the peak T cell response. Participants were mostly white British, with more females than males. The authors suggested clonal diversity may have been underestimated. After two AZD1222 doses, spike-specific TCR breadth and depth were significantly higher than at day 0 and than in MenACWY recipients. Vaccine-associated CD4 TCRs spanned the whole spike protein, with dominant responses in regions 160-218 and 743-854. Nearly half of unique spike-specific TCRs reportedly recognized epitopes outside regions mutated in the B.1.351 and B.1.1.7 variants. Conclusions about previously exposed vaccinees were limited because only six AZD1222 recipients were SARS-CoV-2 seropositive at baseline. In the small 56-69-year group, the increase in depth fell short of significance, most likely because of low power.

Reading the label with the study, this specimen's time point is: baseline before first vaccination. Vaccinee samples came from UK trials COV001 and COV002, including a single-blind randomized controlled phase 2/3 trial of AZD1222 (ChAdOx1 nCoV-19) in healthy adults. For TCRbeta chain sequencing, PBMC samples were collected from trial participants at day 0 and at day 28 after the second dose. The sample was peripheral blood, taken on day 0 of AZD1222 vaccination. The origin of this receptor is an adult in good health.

The CDR3 amino acid sequence is: CASSLASGGIYEQYF. The DNA sequence is as follows: TGCGCCAGCAGCTTGGCCAGCGGGGGGATCTACGAGCAGTACTTC. The rearranged chain carries TRBV5-1 and TRBJ2-7, with 9 bases aligning to TRBD2. Per the germline V gene, SGHRS is the CDR1 and YFSETQ is the CDR2. Relative to germline, V is missing 0 bases and J is missing 3 bases, with 4 bases of the junction outside any gene match. The CDR3 numbers 15 residues from cysteine through phenylalanine. CDR3 DNA only is kept here, 45 bases in frame from base 1.